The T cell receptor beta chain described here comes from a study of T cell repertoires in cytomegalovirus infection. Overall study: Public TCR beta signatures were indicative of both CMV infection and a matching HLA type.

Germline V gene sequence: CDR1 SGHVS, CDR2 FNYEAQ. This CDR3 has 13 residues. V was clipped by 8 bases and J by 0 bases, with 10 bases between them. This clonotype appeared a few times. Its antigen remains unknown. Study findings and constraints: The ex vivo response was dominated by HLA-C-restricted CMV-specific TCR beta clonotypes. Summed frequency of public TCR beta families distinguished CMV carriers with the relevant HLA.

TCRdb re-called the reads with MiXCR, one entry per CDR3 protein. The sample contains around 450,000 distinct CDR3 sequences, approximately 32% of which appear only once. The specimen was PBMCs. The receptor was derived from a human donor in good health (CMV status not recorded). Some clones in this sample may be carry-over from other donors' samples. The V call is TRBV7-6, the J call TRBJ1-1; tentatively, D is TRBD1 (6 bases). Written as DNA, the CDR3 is TGTGCCAGCGGTCAGGGGATGAACACTGAAGCTTTCTTT. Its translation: CASGQGMNTEAFF.